A single sample gave rise to the 27 T cell receptor beta chains below, sequenced in a study of blood T cell repertoires in COVID-19. TCRdb's copy holds only in-frame clones and misses some; the assay was immunoSEQ multiplex PCR. The table lists roughly 240,000 clones, 70% to 85% of them singletons, with around 1.9% in the top ten. Sequencing was carried out using peripheral blood. Source of these receptors: a woman older than 75 with acute or convalescent COVID-19.

The V call is TRBV7-2, the J call TRBJ2-5, with 8 bases that match TRBD2. This CDR3 spans 14 amino acids. The germline V gene has CDR1 SGHTA and CDR2 FQGNSA. With 2 bases clipped from V and 5 bases from J, the junction kept 4 bases outside the gene matches. In DNA form, the CDR3 reads TGTGCCAGCAGCTTAACGGGGGGGCGCGAGACCCAGTACTTC. Its translation: CASSLTGGRETQYF.

The rearrangement joins TRBV6-6 to TRBJ1-2; unclear D gene. The germline V and J ends were trimmed by 2 bases and 3 bases, with 4 bases remaining between them. This CDR3 spans 12 amino acids. CDR1 is MNHNY and CDR2 is SVGAGI in the germline V gene (reference sequence). The CDR3 coding sequence is TGTGCCAGCAGTTACCGAGACTATGGCTACACCTTC. Amino acids: CASSYRDYGYTF.

The chain links TRBV12-3 or TRBV12-4 to TRBJ1-2; D possibly corresponds to TRBD1 (5 bases). This CDR3 comprises 13 residues. Trimming shortened V by 5 bases and J by 5 bases, and 12 bases separated the two germline ends. CDR3 nucleotides: TGTGCCAGCAGTCCGACAGAGAATTATGGCTACACCTTC. Its protein product is CASSPTENYGYTF.

The chain has TRBV2 and TRBJ1-3; 7 bases match TRBD1. J lost 0 bases, V lost 8 bases, and 4 bases had no gene match. The CDR3 spans 14 residues. Germline V gene sequence: CDR1 SNHLY, CDR2 FYNNEI. CDR3 sequence: CASLDRISGNTIYF. CDR3 in DNA: TGTGCCAGCCTGGACAGGATCTCTGGAAACACCATATATTTT. Filled out from reference TRBV2 and TRBJ1-3, the complete variable domain reads EPEVTQTPSHQVTQMGQEVILRCVPISNHLYFYWYRQILGQKVEFLVSFYNNEISEKSEIFDDQFSVERPDGSNFTLKIRSTKLEDSAMYFCASLDRISGNTIYFGEGSWLTVV.

The chain has TRBV5-8 and TRBJ2-2; D perhaps matches TRBD1 (8 bases). Germline CDR1 and CDR2: SGHTS and YDEGEE. The CDR3 consists of 16 residues. Trimming shortened V by 4 bases and J by 3 bases, and 16 bases separated the two germline ends. The CDR3 is CASSRWTGRDTGELFF. CDR3 coding DNA: TGTGCCAGCAGCCGATGGACAGGGAGGGACACCGGGGAGCTGTTTTTT.

The chain employs TRBV12-3 or TRBV12-4 and TRBJ2-5, with D perhaps matching TRBD2 (6 bases). The V and J ends lost 10 bases and 4 bases respectively, with 13 bases between them. This CDR3 contains 12 residues. DNA for the CDR3: TGTGCCACCCGGGGGAACGGAGAGACCCAGTACTTC. Protein: CATRGNGETQYF.

J is TRBJ2-5 and V is TRBV29-1, with D possibly matching TRBD2 (7 bases). Germline V lookup: CDR1 SQVTM, CDR2 ANQGSEA. The V gene lost 3 bases and the J gene lost 1 base, with 9 bases spanning the gap. The CDR3 contains 13 residues. The CDR3 bases are TGCAGCGTTGAGGCGGGGGCCCAAGAGACCCAGTACTTC. This sequence encodes CSVEAGAQETQYF.

This clone was detected ten times or more. The V call is TRBV2, the J call TRBJ1-5; D might be TRBD1 (5 bases). The V gene lost 7 bases and the J gene lost 7 bases, with 14 bases spanning the gap. Looked up from germline, CDR1 is SNHLY and CDR2 is FYNNEI. The CDR3 extends over 13 amino acids. The CDR3 DNA reads as TGTGCCAGCACTACACAGGTGAACCAGCCCCAGCATTTT. Its protein is CASTTQVNQPQHF.

This rearrangement joins TRBV7-8 to TRBJ2-7, with D possibly being TRBD2 (5 bases). This CDR3 region has 14 residues. The V and J ends lost 2 bases and 9 bases respectively, with 17 bases between them. Germline loops: CDR1 SGHVS, CDR2 FQNEAQ. CDR3 region: CASSLSLDLSGQYF. For the CDR3, the DNA is TGTGCCAGCAGCTTATCGTTAGACTTGAGCGGGCAGTACTTC.

CDR3 nucleotides: TGTGCCAGCACCCCCGGGACAGGCGCCACCGCGCAGTACTTC. This gives the protein CASTPGTGATAQYF. V and J are TRBV2 and TRBJ2-7; 8 positions match TRBD1. The germline gives CDR1 SNHLY, CDR2 FYNNEI. The V and J ends lost 7 bases and 9 bases, in that order; junction bases with no gene match: 14. The CDR3 has 14 amino acids.

The rearrangement joins TRBV5-1 to TRBJ2-7, with TRBD1 matching over 9 bases. With V trimmed by 4 bases and J by 3 bases, 11 bases remained unmatched. CDR1 is SGHRS and CDR2 is YFSETQ in the germline V gene. The CDR3 is 16 amino acids. CDR3 region: CASSPGGTGRLYEQYF. CDR3 coding DNA: TGCGCCAGCAGCCCGGGCGGGACAGGGAGACTCTACGAGCAGTACTTC.

The DNA of the CDR3 is TGTGCCAGCAGCGGGACAAACAGAGACCTATATGGCTACACCTTC. Translated: CASSGTNRDLYGYTF. The chain uses TRBV9 and TRBJ1-2; D perhaps matches TRBD1 (5 bases). The germline V gene has CDR1 SGDLS and CDR2 YYNGEE. The CDR3 extends over 15 amino acids. Trimming took off 3 bases at V and 5 bases at J, with 17 bases between the two ends.

V is TRBV6-5 and J is TRBJ1-5, with 9 nucleotides matching TRBD1. Per the germline V gene, CDR1 is MNHEY and CDR2 is SVGAGI. The trim removed 8 bases at V and 4 bases at J, leaving 3 bases unmatched. The CDR3 length is 13 residues. In nucleotides, the CDR3 is TGTGCCAGCGGGGGGACAGGGAATCAGCCCCAGCATTTT. This gives the protein CASGGTGNQPQHF.

The chain carries TRBV10-3 and TRBJ2-7; D gene unclear. V was pared by 3 bases and J by 1 base, with 4 bases between. The CDR3 loop spans 12 amino acids. Germline-derived CDR1 and CDR2 are ENHRY and SYGVKD. The CDR3 sequence is CAISDRSYEQYF. CDR3 in DNA: TGTGCCATCAGTGACAGATCCTACGAGCAGTACTTC.

In this sample, this clone turned up a few times. The chain is built from TRBV5-1 and TRBJ1-2; 10 nucleotides line up with TRBD1. The V gene's germline CDR1 is SGHRS and CDR2 YFSETQ. The CDR3 loop spans 15 amino acids. V lost 3 bases, J lost 5 bases, and 7 bases stayed unmatched. The CDR3 protein is CASSYRQGAGYGYTF. CDR3 DNA sequence: TGCGCCAGCAGCTACCGACAGGGGGCAGGGTATGGCTACACCTTC.

The V and J genes are TRBV6-5 and TRBJ2-7, with TRBD1 matching 9 bases. CDR3 size: 15 residues. Germline lookup yields CDR1 MNHEY and CDR2 SVGAGI. J gave up 3 bases and V 7 bases, and 10 bases lay outside the gene matches. The CDR3 DNA reads as TGTGCCAGCAACATACCCCGGACAGGGGACTACGAGCAGTACTTC. This translates into CASNIPRTGDYEQYF.

J is TRBJ2-7 and V is TRBV5-4; TRBD2 might be the D (6 bases). CDR3 size: 15 residues. Germline assignment: CDR1 SGHNT and CDR2 YYREEE (reference sequence). Trimming took 2 bases from V and 1 from J, leaving 13 bases between them. The CDR3 DNA sequence: TGTGCCAGCAGCTTTGGGGGGACCGGATCCTACGAGCAGTACTTC. This translates into CASSFGGTGSYEQYF. Variable domain in full (rest from reference TRBV5-4 and TRBJ2-7): ETGVTQSPTHLIKTRGQQVTLRCSSQSGHNTVSWYQQALGQGPQFIFQYYREEENGRGNFPPRFSGLQFPNYSSELNVNALELDDSALYLCASSFGGTGSYEQYFGPGTRLTVT.

CDR3 sequence (DNA): TGTGCCAGCAGCCCGGGACTAGCGTTTCTCACAGATACGCAGTATTTT. Residues: CASSPGLAFLTDTQYF. The chain is built from TRBV7-3 and TRBJ2-3, with TRBD2 matching 10 bases. V shed 5 bases and J 2 bases; nucleotides not matched to a gene: 7. The germline V gene encodes CDR1 SGHTA and CDR2 FQGTGA. The CDR3 has 16 amino acids. Full variable domain (missing parts from reference TRBV7-3 and TRBJ2-3): GAGVSQTPSNKVTEKGKYVELRCDPISGHTALYWYRQSLGQGPEFLIYFQGTGAADDSGLPNDRFFAVRPEGSVSTLKIQRTERGDSAVYLCASSPGLAFLTDTQYFGPGTRLTVL.

The V and J genes are TRBV10-3 and TRBJ2-1; TRBD1 matches at 7 bases. The CDR3 runs to 13 residues. Germline V CDR1 and CDR2: ENHRY, SYGVKD. Trimming at V came to 3 bases and at J to 13 bases, leaving 9 bases not matched to a gene. The CDR3 loop reads CAISEIEGGAQFF. DNA of the CDR3: TGTGCCATCAGTGAAATCGAAGGGGGCGCCCAGTTCTTC.

The chain employs TRBV7-8 and TRBJ1-2, with 10 bases aligning to TRBD1. This CDR3 has 19 residues. Trimming took 1 base from V and 2 from J; bases not matched to a gene: 13. CDR1 and CDR2 (germline): SGHVS, FQNEAQ. CDR3 nucleotide sequence: TGTGCCAGCAGCTTAGATGGGACAGGGGATGCCCGAACCAACTATGGCTACACCTTC. The encoded protein is CASSLDGTGDARTNYGYTF.

The chain recombines TRBV4-2 with TRBJ2-3; 9 bases fit TRBD2. Losses at the gene ends were 0 bases for V and 6 bases for J; bases not matched to a gene: 10. Germline V lookup: CDR1 LGHNA, CDR2 YNFKEQ. CDR3 size: 17 residues. In DNA form, the CDR3 reads TGTGCCAGCAGCCAAGATCCCGCGGGGGGGCCCCTCGATACGCAGTATTTT. Amino acids: CASSQDPAGGPLDTQYF.

The sample holds a few counts of this clone. The chain uses TRBV21-1 and TRBJ2-7; TRBD1 is the table's D call and was not checked against the DNA. TRBV21-1 is termed a pseudogene. CDR3 length: 15 amino acids. The CDR3 spells CASSRTGEEIYEQYF. The CDR3, as DNA: TGTGCCAGCAGCAGGACAGGCGAAGAGATCTACGAGCAGTACTTC.

The sample holds a few counts of this clone. The chain joins TRBV12-5 to TRBJ2-1; TRBD1 matches at 8 bases. CDR1 is LGHNT, CDR2 FRNRAP, per germline. With 2 bases clipped from V and 1 base from J, the junction kept 4 bases outside the gene matches. The CDR3 has 16 amino acids. The CDR3 DNA reads as TGTGCTAGTGGTTTGACCCGGACAGGGTCCTACAATGAGCAGTTCTTC. This sequence encodes CASGLTRTGSYNEQFF.

This clone was counted at least ten times. This sample includes further DNA sequences coding for the same CDR3. V is TRBV5-4 and J is TRBJ1-1, with D tentatively TRBD1 (6 bases). Germline assignment: CDR1 SGHNT and CDR2 YYREEE (reference sequence). Trimming removed 5 bases at V and 5 bases at J, with 16 bases between. The CDR3 covers 14 residues. The CDR3 DNA is TGTGCCAGCAGTCCCGGGGGGGGCAGGACTGAAGCTTTCTTT. Protein product: CASSPGGGRTEAFF.

This chain joins TRBV11-2 and TRBJ2-7; D unclear. V was trimmed by 4 bases and J by 1 base, leaving 8 bases between them. Germline loops: CDR1 SGHAT, CDR2 FQNNGV. The CDR3 has 13 amino acids. This CDR3 reads CASSSTASYEQYF. The CDR3 DNA is TGTGCCAGCAGCTCTACAGCTTCCTACGAGCAGTACTTC.

The rearrangement links TRBV9 to TRBJ2-1, with D hard to call. This CDR3 is built from 12 residues. Germline V gene lookup returns CDR1 SGDLS and CDR2 YYNGEE. The ends were cut back, 1 base at V and 6 bases at J, with 5 bases in the middle. The CDR3 loop reads CASSVSGNEQFF. Here the CDR3 DNA reads TGTGCCAGCAGCGTATCCGGCAATGAGCAGTTCTTC. Full variable domain (outside the CDR3, taken from reference TRBV9 and TRBJ2-1): DSGVTQTPKHLITATGQRVTLRCSPRSGDLSVYWYQQSLDQGLQFLIQYYNGEERAKGNILERFSAQQFPDLHSELNLSSLELGDSALYFCASSVSGNEQFFGPGTRLTVL.

The chain employs TRBV6-1 and TRBJ1-5, with D unclear. Germline CDR1 MNHNS, CDR2 SASEGT. The ends were cut back, 1 base at V and 3 bases at J, with 10 bases in the middle. This CDR3 has 15 amino acids. The CDR3 protein is CASSEGRVNNQPQHF. DNA of the CDR3: TGTGCCAGCAGTGAAGGACGGGTAAACAATCAGCCCCAGCATTTT.